One T cell receptor (beta chain) is described in this entry. Antigen: not known. Profiling relied on immunoSEQ multiplex PCR, and the TCRdb table lists in-frame clones only, not all of them. Seen here are under 90,000 clones, 75% to 90% observed once, and the top ten hold roughly 0.22%. The sample comes from a study of OX40 agonist ivuxolimab in advanced cancers. Whole-study results and caveats: Doses of 0.1 to 3.0 mg/kg were accompanied by clonal expansion of CD4+ and CD8+ blood T cells by week 6.

The CDR3 length is 16 residues. J was trimmed by 5 bases and V by 4 bases; bases with no gene match: 14. Germline loops: CDR1 SGHRS, CDR2 YFSETQ. The sample consisted of CD4+ or CD8+ T cells sorted from blood, taken in a trial of the OX40 agonist ivuxolimab. This chain uses TRBV5-1 with TRBJ2-5, with 7 bases matching TRBD2. The TCR was taken from an adult with an advanced solid tumor such as melanoma, head and neck, liver or kidney cancer. This CDR3 is CASSLMARGSGETQYF. CDR3 DNA sequence: TGCGCCAGCAGCCTGATGGCTCGCGGGAGTGGGGAGACCCAGTACTTC.